This T cell receptor (beta chain) was sequenced during a study of blood T cell repertoires in COVID-19 (dated by TCRdb to 2018 to 2021). For context, the study as a whole: Collaborator samples came from the United States, Italy and Spain and covered acute and convalescent phases of COVID-19. The prospective study material was composed of cDNA or gDNA derived from T cells, B-cell-depleted T cells, or PBMCs. Deeply sampled blood TCRbeta repertoires from subjects exposed to, actively infected with, or recovered from COVID-19 were included in the dataset. The repertoires were released in a freely available public database meant as a resource for research on the immune response to SARS-CoV-2. The samples were drawn from the first 160 participants of the ongoing ImmuneRACE study and from 1,254 subjects provided by 6 global collaborators. The sample metadata nearly always contained a de-identified subject ID, COVID-19 status, age in years and sex. HLA class I and class II types, where available, came from metadata supplied by the sample provider rather than from assay-based typing.

TCRbeta CDR3 regions were amplified from genomic DNA using the immunoSEQ Assay, a bias-controlled multiplex PCR. Under the source paper's analysis protocol: Nucleated cell counts per sample were estimated from amplification of reference gene primers within the assay. To quantify the absolute abundance of each unique TCRbeta CDR3 rearrangement, sequence reads were collapsed and filtered. For each sample, productive Simpson clonality was calculated by taking the square root of Simpson's diversity index across productive rearrangements. TCRdb retrieved this table from immuneACCESS and kept in-frame rearrangements only. Not all clones are present; in checked studies, unresolved V genes account for under half, and no reason is known for the remainder. The DNA was the basis for D and trimming; V, J and clone size are from that table. This sample lists a few hundred thousand clones; over 65% were detected once. About 3.5% of the sample is in the top ten clones.

Based on the germline V gene, the CDR1 and CDR2 sequences are SQVTM and ANQGSEA. V trim: 2 bases; J trim: 4 bases; unmatched bases: 5. Counted from cysteine to phenylalanine, this CDR3 has 13 amino acids. Just CDR3 DNA is preserved here, 39 bases in frame from base 1. As for this clone: Its binding antigen is unknown. No base qualities exist here, and no much larger clone lies one base off it.

Each collaborating institution followed its own protocols to collect whole blood in K2EDTA tubes. Collaborator samples were shipped for TCRbeta analysis as frozen whole blood, isolated PBMCs, or DNA extracted from either sample type. On the study overall, not on this receptor specifically: The quantity of clinical and demographic metadata differed by source and by participant and was supplied without curation.

This TCR was recovered from a woman older than 75 with acute or convalescent COVID-19. The sequence is built from TRBV29-1 and TRBJ2-7; 7 central bases correspond to TRBD1. Source material: peripheral blood. The CDR3 region: CSVERSGGYEQYF. The nucleotide sequence is given as TGCAGCGTTGAAAGGTCAGGGGGATACGAGCAGTACTTC.